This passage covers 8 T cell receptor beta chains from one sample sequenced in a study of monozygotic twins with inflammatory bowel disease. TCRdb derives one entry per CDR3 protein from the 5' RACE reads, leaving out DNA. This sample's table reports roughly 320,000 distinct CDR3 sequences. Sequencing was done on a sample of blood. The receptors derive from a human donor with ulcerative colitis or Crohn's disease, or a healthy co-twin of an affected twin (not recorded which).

CDR3 region: CASRPGTASLEQYF. The chain combines TRBV5-1 with TRBJ2-7; TCRdb returns TRBD1, unconfirmable since there is no DNA. CDR3 length: 14 residues. Germline CDR1 reads SGHRS; CDR2 reads YFSETQ.

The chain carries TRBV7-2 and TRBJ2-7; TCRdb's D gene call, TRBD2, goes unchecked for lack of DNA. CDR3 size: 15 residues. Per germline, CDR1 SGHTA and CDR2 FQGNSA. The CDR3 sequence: CASSLYPATSYEQYF.

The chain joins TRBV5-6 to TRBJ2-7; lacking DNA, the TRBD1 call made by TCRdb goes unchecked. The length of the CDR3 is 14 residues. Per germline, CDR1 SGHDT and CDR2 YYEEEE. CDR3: CASSGTGFSYEQYF.

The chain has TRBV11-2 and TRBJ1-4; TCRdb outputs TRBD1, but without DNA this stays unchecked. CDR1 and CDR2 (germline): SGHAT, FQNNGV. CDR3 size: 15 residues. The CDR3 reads CASTEWGGADEKLFF. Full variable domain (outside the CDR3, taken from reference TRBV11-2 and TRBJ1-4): EAGVAQSPRYKIIEKRQSVAFWCNPISGHATLYWYQQILGQGPKLLIQFQNNGVVDDSQLPKDRFSAERLKGVDSTLKIQPAKLEDSAVYLCASTEWGGADEKLFFGSGTQLSVL.

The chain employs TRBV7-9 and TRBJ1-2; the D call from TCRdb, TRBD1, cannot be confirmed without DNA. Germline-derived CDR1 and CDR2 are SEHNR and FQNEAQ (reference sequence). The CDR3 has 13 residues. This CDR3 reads CASSRGQGKGYTF.

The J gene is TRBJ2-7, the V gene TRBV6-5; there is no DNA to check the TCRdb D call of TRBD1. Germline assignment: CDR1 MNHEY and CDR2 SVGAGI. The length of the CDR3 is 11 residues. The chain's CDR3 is CASSRAGEQYF.

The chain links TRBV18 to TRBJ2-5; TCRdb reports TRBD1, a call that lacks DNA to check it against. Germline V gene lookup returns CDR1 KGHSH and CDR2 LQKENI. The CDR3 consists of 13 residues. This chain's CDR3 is CASSQQQGETQYF. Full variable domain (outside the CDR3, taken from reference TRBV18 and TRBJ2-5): NAGVMQNPRHLVRRRGQEARLRCSPMKGHSHVYWYRQLPEEGLKFMVYLQKENIIDESGMPKERFSAEFPKEGPSILRIQQVVRGDSAAYFCASSQQQGETQYFGPGTRLLVL.

The CDR3: CSARGGGVYEQYF. The chain combines TRBV20-1 with TRBJ2-7; absent DNA, TCRdb's TRBD2 call cannot be checked. CDR3 length equals 13 residues. From germline, CDR1 is DFQATT and CDR2 SNEGSKA (reference sequence).